A single sample is the source of the 16 T cell receptor beta chains below, sequenced in a study of T cells in women clearing cervical HPV infection. The assay was immunoSEQ multiplex PCR, and TCRdb's table has in-frame clones only and misses some. The sample table sets out some 37,000 clones. The source material was blood buffy coat. The source is a woman aged 18 to 75 with a cervical HPV16 infection that either progressed to CIN3+ or cleared (not recorded which).

CDR3 residues: CSARDPGEGGYTF. The DNA read from the CDR3 is TGCAGTGCTAGGGACCCAGGGGAGGGAGGC. The rearrangement uses TRBV20-1 and TRBJ1-2; tentative D call: TRBD1 (6 bases). The read ends 3 residues early relative to the CDR3; the germline J gene fills the gap. Germline CDR1 DFQATT, CDR2 SNEGSKA (reference sequence). The CDR3 consists of 13 residues.

The sequenced CDR3 bases are TGTGCCAGTAGTAGCGGCCAGGGCCATAGCAATCAGCCC. It encodes CASSSGQGHSNQP. The entire CDR3 is CASSSGQGHSNQPQHF. This chain links TRBV19 with TRBJ1-5, with a tentative D call TRBD1 (5 bases). The read is 3 residues too short to cover the CDR3 end, so that end is filled in from the germline J gene. The CDR3 totals 16 residues. The germline V and J ends were trimmed by 4 bases and 0 bases, with 13 bases remaining between them. Per germline, CDR1 LNHDA and CDR2 SQIVND (reference sequence).

Notes on this clone: The sequence runs out 3 residues before the end of the CDR3; the remainder is reconstructed from the germline J gene. This chain joins TRBV19 and TRBJ1-3, with TRBD1 matching over 8 bases. The CDR3 extends over 14 amino acids. CDR1 is LNHDA and CDR2 is SQIVND in the germline V gene (reference sequence). J lost 1 base, V lost 6 bases, and 2 bases had no gene match. The CDR3 reads CASRDRESGNTIYF. The covered CDR3 bases are TGTGCCAGTAGGGACAGGGAGTCTGGAAACACC.

With regard to this clone: The read ends 3 residues early relative to the CDR3; the germline J gene fills the gap. The chain uses TRBV11-2 and TRBJ2-3; the match to TRBD1 covers 8 bases. Germline V gives CDR1 SGHAT, CDR2 FQNNGV. CDR3 length: 14 amino acids. The sequenced CDR3 bases are TGTGCCAGCAGCTTGGCAGGGGGCGGTCAGCCG. Protein sequence: CASSLAGGGQP. The entire CDR3 reads CASSLAGGGQPQYF.

Concerning this clone: One junction end does not reproduce the germline sequence, and a read error may be involved. Read data end 3 residues before the CDR3 end; the end is taken from the germline J gene. The same CDR3 is also encoded by other DNA sequences in this sample. This chain links TRBV6-2 or TRBV6-3 with TRBJ1-3; no clear D. Germline CDR1 MNHEY, CDR2 SVGEGT. The CDR3 totals 14 residues. The CDR3 bases that were read are TGTGCCAGCAGTTATGACGGGTCTGGAAACACG. Translation gives CASSYDGSGNT. The entire CDR3 sequence reads CASSYDGSGNTIYF.

As to this clone: The observed sequence ends 3 residues before the CDR3 terminus, with the missing tail filled in from the germline J gene. The gene calls are TRBV2 and TRBJ1-2; D remains unclear. The CDR3 contains 16 residues. Trimming left V 3 bases short and J 0 bases short, with 14 bases between. Per the germline V gene, CDR1 is SNHLY and CDR2 is FYNNEI. The chain's CDR3 is CASSEFSETPNYGYTF. The sequenced CDR3 bases are TGTGCCAGCAGTGAGTTTTCAGAGACTCCTAACTATGGC.

The CDR3 spells CASRLANDYTF. Partial CDR3 DNA: TGTGCCAGCCGACTAGCGAATGAC. The chain carries TRBV19 and TRBJ1-2; D ambiguous. The sequence runs out 3 residues before the end of the CDR3; the remainder is reconstructed from the germline J gene. This CDR3 has 11 residues. CDR1 and CDR2 from the germline V gene are LNHDA and SQIVND (reference sequence).

The sequenced CDR3 bases are TGTGCCAGCTCACCCTTCGGGACAGGGAACTATGGC. Translating it yields CASSPFGTGNYG. Given in full, the CDR3 is CASSPFGTGNYGYTF. The V gene is TRBV18, the J gene TRBJ1-2; 9 bases fit TRBD1. The read ends 3 residues before the CDR3 terminus; that terminus is restored from the germline J gene. The V and J ends lost 3 bases and 2 bases, in that order; junction bases with no gene match: 4. The CDR3 is 15 residues long. CDR1 and CDR2 (germline): KGHSH, LQKENI.

Details on this clone: The DNA ends 3 residues before the CDR3 does, and the rest of the CDR3 is filled in from the germline J gene. The chain recombines TRBV20-1 with TRBJ2-1; D is perhaps TRBD1 or TRBD2 (5 bases each). Germline assignment: CDR1 DFQATT and CDR2 SNEGSKA (reference sequence). The CDR3 totals 17 residues. V lost 0 bases to trimming and J lost 0 bases, with 15 bases between them. The CDR3 spells CSARDPRAGSSYNEQFF. The part of the CDR3 DNA that was read is TGCAGTGCTAGAGATCCCCGCGCAGGGAGCTCCTACAATGAG.

Note on this clone: The missing CDR3 end, 3 residues past where the read stops, is filled in from the germline J gene. The chain links TRBV28 to TRBJ2-3, with no clear D. Germline lookup yields CDR1 MDHEN and CDR2 SYDVKM. The V end lost 5 bases, the J end lost 6 bases, and 18 bases lay between the germline ends. This CDR3 is 15 amino acids long. The sequenced CDR3 bases are TGTGCCAGCAGTCCCCTTGGTCCCCTAAAGGATACG. Encoded protein: CASSPLGPLKDT. The entire CDR3 protein is CASSPLGPLKDTQYF.

On this clone: The CDR3 end is not reached by the read, which stops 3 residues before it; the germline J gene fills it in. The V and J genes are TRBV23-1 and TRBJ1-4; D might be TRBD1 (6 bases). TRBV23-1 is known as an ORF, though its function is uncertain. The CDR3 covers 15 residues. The CDR3 sequence: CASTHDRGCLGKLFF. CDR3 bases read: TGCGCCAGCACTCACGATAGGGGGTGCTTGGGTAAA.

For this clone: The CDR3 extends 3 residues past the end of the read, so its final part is completed from the germline J gene. This chain links TRBV5-1 with TRBJ2-4, with a possible D match to TRBD2 (5 bases). CDR1 is SGHRS and CDR2 is YFSETQ in the germline V gene. The V end lost 0 bases, the J end lost 0 bases, and 13 bases lay between the germline ends. The length of the CDR3 is 17 residues. The CDR3 reads CASSLAGSGLAKNIQYF. CDR3 DNA (partial): TGCGCCAGCAGCTTGGCGGGGTCGGGCCTAGCCAAAAACATT.

Worth noting for this clone: From the germline J gene comes the end of the CDR3, since the read stops 3 residues before it. The genes are TRBV20-1 and TRBJ2-7, with D possibly being TRBD1 (6 bases). The CDR3 is made up of 13 amino acids. CDR1 and CDR2 from the germline V gene are DFQATT and SNEGSKA (reference sequence). V was cut by 4 bases and J by 1 base, with 11 bases left in between. The CDR3: CSATSTGSYEQYF. CDR3 DNA, as far as it was read: TGCAGTGCTACCTCGACAGGATCCTACGAG.

On this clone itself: The CDR3 end is not reached by the read, which stops 3 residues before it; the germline J gene fills it in. This sequence joins TRBV7-9 and TRBJ2-5, with a tentative D call TRBD1 (6 bases). The germline gives CDR1 SEHNR, CDR2 FQNEAQ (reference sequence). The CDR3 runs to 14 residues. CDR3 amino acids: CASSLAGATDTQYF. The covered CDR3 bases are TGTGCCAGCAGCTTAGCGGGGGCCACAGATACC. Drawing the rest from reference TRBV7-9 and TRBJ2-5, the complete variable domain is DTGVSQNPRHKITKRGQNVTFRCDPISEHNRLYWYRQTLGQGPEFLTYFQNEAQLEKSRLLSDRFSAERPKGSFSTLEIQRTEQGDSAMYLCASSLAGATDTQYFGPGTRLLVL.

Of note for this clone: The read stops 3 residues short of the end of the CDR3; the missing end is completed from the germline J gene. V usage is TRBV12-3 or TRBV12-4 and J usage is TRBJ2-4; D is unclear. Trimming cost V 2 bases and J 8 bases, with 10 bases left between them. This CDR3 has 13 amino acids. The CDR3 sequence is CASSLTPRDIQYF. The covered CDR3 bases are TGTGCCAGCAGTTTAACCCCAAGGGACATT.

Concerning this clone itself: The read ends 3 residues before the CDR3 terminus; that terminus is restored from the germline J gene. The V and J genes are TRBV24-1 and TRBJ2-3, with 12 bases that match TRBD2. This CDR3 has 16 residues. Germline V CDR1 and CDR2: KGHDR, SFDVKD. Trimming at V came to 4 bases and at J to 3 bases, leaving 4 bases not matched to a gene. The CDR3 here is CATSEPSGGVTDTQYF. The CDR3 DNA, read in part, is TGTGCCACCAGTGAACCTAGCGGGGGGGTGACAGATACG.